One T cell receptor (beta chain) is described in this entry. Antigen: not known. The method was immunoSEQ multiplex PCR; TCRdb's version includes in-frame clones alone and lacks a portion of them. The sample gives some 120,000 clones, 93% of which show up once; 1.2% is in the top ten. These data originate in a study of graft-versus-host responses after intestinal transplantation. Study in general: Anti-thymocyte globulin served as induction for all recipients, who then took tacrolimus and steroids for approximately three years. Points from the study as a whole: Recipient marrow held GvH clones, some first seen in ileum or blood. Early post-transplant HvG declines were associated with peak circulating GvH clone levels. Within the allografts of patients who had graft-donor T cell macrochimerism, graft-versus-host to host-versus-graft clonal ratios were high.

CDR1 is SGHNT, CDR2 YYREEE, per germline (reference sequence). The CDR3 is 13 residues long. Trimming took 1 base from V and 5 from J, leaving 10 bases between them. The chain combines TRBV5-4 with TRBJ2-7; D may be TRBD2 (5 bases). The TCR was taken from a human donor who was the organ donor for an intestinal transplant. The sample was unstimulated CD8+ T cells sorted from spleen or lymph node cells, taken before transplant. The CDR3 is CASSLSVSDEQYF. CDR3 DNA sequence: TGTGCCAGCAGCTTGAGTGTTAGCGACGAGCAGTACTTC.